The clone carrying this T cell receptor (beta chain) was found many times. Its target is not known. V dropped 4 bases and J dropped 3 bases, with 25 bases sitting between them. Germline assignment: CDR1 MNHNY and CDR2 SVGAGI (reference sequence). The CDR3 loop spans 19 amino acids. This entry is derived from a study of T cell repertoires in cytomegalovirus infection. Study-level findings and limits: What dominated the ex vivo response were HLA-C-restricted CMV-specific TCR beta clonotypes.

TCRdb used MiXCR to reprocess the reads, holding one entry per CDR3 protein. The table has about a million distinct CDR3 sequences, approximately 33% seen once. The chain links TRBV6-6 to TRBJ1-5; possible D gene TRBD1, 5 bases. The source material was cultured CD8+ T cells from PBMCs, sampled from culture after CMV antigen stimulation. The clonotype was recovered from a human donor in good health (CMV status not recorded). Some clones in this sample may be carry-over from other donors' samples. The CDR3 here is CASSLTPNMGGTNNQPQHF. DNA for the CDR3: TGTGCCAGCAGTTTAACCCCTAACATGGGAGGGACCAACAATCAGCCCCAGCATTTT.